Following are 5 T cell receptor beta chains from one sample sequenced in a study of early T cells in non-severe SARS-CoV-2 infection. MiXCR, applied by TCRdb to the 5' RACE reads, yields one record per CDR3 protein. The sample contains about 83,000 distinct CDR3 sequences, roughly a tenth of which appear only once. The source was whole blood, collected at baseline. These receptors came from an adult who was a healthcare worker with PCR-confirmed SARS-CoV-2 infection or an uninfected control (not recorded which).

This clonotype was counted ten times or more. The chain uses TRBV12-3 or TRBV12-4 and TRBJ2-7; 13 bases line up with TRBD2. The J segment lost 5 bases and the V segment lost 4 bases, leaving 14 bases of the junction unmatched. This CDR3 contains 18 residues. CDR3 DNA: TGTGCCAGCAGTTCCGGGACTAGCGGGAAAGGGGTCTACGACGAGCAGTACTTC. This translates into CASSSGTSGKGVYDEQYF.

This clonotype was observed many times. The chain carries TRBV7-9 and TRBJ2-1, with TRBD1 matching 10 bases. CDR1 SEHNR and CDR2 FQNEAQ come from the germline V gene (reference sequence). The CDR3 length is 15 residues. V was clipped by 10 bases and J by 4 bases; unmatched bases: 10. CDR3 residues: CAIIFRDRGYNEQFF. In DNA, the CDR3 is TGTGCCATCATATTTCGGGACAGGGGATACAATGAGCAGTTCTTC.

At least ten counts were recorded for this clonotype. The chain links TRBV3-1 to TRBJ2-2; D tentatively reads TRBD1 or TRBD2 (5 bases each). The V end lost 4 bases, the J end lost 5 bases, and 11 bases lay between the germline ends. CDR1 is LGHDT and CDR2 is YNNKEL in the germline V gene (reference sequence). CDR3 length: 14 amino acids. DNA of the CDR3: TGTGCCAGCAGCCCCCGGGACCTAACCGGGGAGCTGTTTTTT. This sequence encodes CASSPRDLTGELFF. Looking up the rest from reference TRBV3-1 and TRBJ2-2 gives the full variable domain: DTAVSQTPKYLVTQMGNDKSIKCEQNLGHDTMYWYKQDSKKFLKIMFSYNNKELIINETVPNRFSPKSPDKAHLNLHINSLELGDSAVYFCASSPRDLTGELFFGEGSRLTVL.

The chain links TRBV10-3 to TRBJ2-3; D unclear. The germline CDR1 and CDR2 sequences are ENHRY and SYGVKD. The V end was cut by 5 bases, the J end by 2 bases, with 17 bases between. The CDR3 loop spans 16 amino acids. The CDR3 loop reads CAISIGPGKHTDTQYF. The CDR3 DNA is TGTGCCATCAGTATCGGACCGGGCAAACACACAGATACGCAGTATTTT.

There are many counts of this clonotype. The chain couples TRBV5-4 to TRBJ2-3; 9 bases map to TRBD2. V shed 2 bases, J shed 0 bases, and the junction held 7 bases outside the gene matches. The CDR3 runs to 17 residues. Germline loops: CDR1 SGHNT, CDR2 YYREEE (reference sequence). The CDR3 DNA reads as TGTGCCAGCAGCTTCGCTAGCGGGGTCCCTAGCACAGATACGCAGTATTTT. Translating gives CASSFASGVPSTDTQYF.